These 8 T cell receptor beta chains share one sample of origin, sequenced in a study of blood T cell repertoires in COVID-19 (TCRdb year 2020). Libraries were prepared through the immunoSEQ multiplex PCR assay. In its TCRdb copy, this immuneACCESS table keeps in-frame sequences only and misses some clones. Where compared with another copy, unresolved V genes explain less than half of these, and the others have no known cause. The sample contains 400,000 to 550,000 clones, approximately 90% of them found a single time. Of the sample, over 1.5% is held by the ten largest clones. Sequenced input: PBMCs or T cells enriched from blood (not recorded which). The receptors come from a young woman with acute COVID-19.

This clone was seen once. Here the CDR3 reads CASSEEVYNEQFF. The CDR3 DNA is TGTGCCAGCAGTGAAGAGGTTTACAATGAGCAGTTCTTC. V and J are TRBV6-4 and TRBJ2-1; D unclear. The CDR3 sequence is 13 residues long. V gave up 3 bases and J gave up 4 bases, with 7 bases separating them. Germline V CDR1 and CDR2: MRHNA, SNTAGT.

This clone occurred a few times. Other DNA variants within this sample encode the same CDR3. This sequence joins TRBV4-1 and TRBJ2-7; a weak D match, TRBD1 (7 bases). The CDR3 has 14 residues. The V end was cut by 0 bases, the J end by 2 bases, with 8 bases between. Germline V gene lookup returns CDR1 MGHRA and CDR2 YSYEKL. The CDR3 DNA follows: TGCGCCAGCAGCCAAGACAGGGGGGCCTACGAGCAGTACTTC. Translated: CASSQDRGAYEQYF.

The chain employs TRBV2 and TRBJ1-5; D is perhaps TRBD1 (5 bases). This CDR3 has 15 residues. CDR1 and CDR2 (germline): SNHLY, FYNNEI. V was trimmed by 3 bases and J by 6 bases, leaving 15 bases between them. The CDR3 coding sequence is TGTGCCAGCAGTGATTGGAGGGGATGGGCTCAGCCCCAGCATTTT. Translation gives CASSDWRGWAQPQHF.

The chain couples TRBV25-1 to TRBJ1-1; 8 bases fit TRBD1. This CDR3 comprises 14 residues. From germline, CDR1 is MGHDK and CDR2 SYGVNS. The V and J ends lost 5 bases and 3 bases, in that order; junction bases with no gene match: 5. CDR3 bases: TGTGCCAGCAGTCAGACAGGGGAGGACACTGAAGCTTTCTTT. Amino acids: CASSQTGEDTEAFF. The entire variable domain, with the rest obtained from reference TRBV25-1 and TRBJ1-1, is as follows: EADIYQTPRYLVIGTGKKITLECSQTMGHDKMYWYQQDPGMELHLIHYSYGVNSTEKGDLSSESTVSRIRTEHFPLTLESARPSHTSQYLCASSQTGEDTEAFFGQGTRLTVV.

This clone was observed a single time. This sequence joins TRBV28 and TRBJ1-4; TRBD1 matches 11 bases. The CDR3 runs to 15 residues. After removal of 7 bases from V and 8 bases from J, the junction contained 9 bases not matched to a gene. Germline values: CDR1 MDHEN, CDR2 SYDVKM. The CDR3 DNA reads TGTGCCAGCATCGAGAGGGGACAGGGGGAAGAAAAACTGTTTTTT. This translates into CASIERGQGEEKLFF.

V gene TRBV28 combines with J gene TRBJ2-7, with TRBD1 matching 7 bases. CDR3 length: 15 amino acids. Germline trimming cut 6 bases from V and 3 bases from J; bases unmatched to any gene: 11. CDR1 and CDR2 (germline): MDHEN, SYDVKM. The CDR3 DNA reads TGTGCCAGCAGCCCTCGGGGACAGAACTTCTACGAGCAGTACTTC. This encodes CASSPRGQNFYEQYF.

The chain couples TRBV6-5 to TRBJ1-1; weak D call: TRBD1 (5 bases). V lost 0 bases and J 4 bases, leaving 15 bases between the germline ends. Germline V gene sequence: CDR1 MNHEY, CDR2 SVGAGI. The length of the CDR3 is 16 residues. CDR3 loop: CASSYSTGGGGTEAFF. The DNA of the CDR3 is TGTGCCAGCAGTTACTCGACGGGTGGGGGGGGCACTGAAGCTTTCTTT.

The V call is TRBV3-1 (or the pseudogene TRBV3-2), the J call TRBJ1-6; 8 bases map to TRBD1. CDR1 is LGHDT, CDR2 YNNKEL, per germline (reference sequence). Germline trimming cut 0 bases from V and 6 bases from J; bases unmatched to any gene: 10. There are 18 residues in the CDR3. This chain's CDR3 is CASSQERRTGSSNSPLHF. The CDR3 coding sequence is TGTGCCAGCAGCCAAGAAAGGAGGACAGGGAGTAGTAATTCACCCCTCCACTTT.